This T cell receptor (beta chain) was obtained from a study of identical twins. Of note for this clonotype: Its antigen remains unknown.

MiXCR, run by TCRdb on the 5' RACE reads, gives a single entry per CDR3 protein. This sample carries hundreds of thousands of distinct CDR3 sequences, around an eighth of them seen once, and the ten largest clones take 1.5% to 2%. Healthy Caucasians provided all donations. Study-wide points: Cross-sectional statistical analysis, not tracking of the same donors, underpinned the conclusions. Invariant MAIT and iNKT cells may have partly biased zero-insertion analyses. Cord blood beta clonotypes present at high abundance carried fewer insertions; no such pattern appeared in memory repertoires.

Germline V gene data show CDR1 as LNHDA and CDR2 as SQIVND (reference sequence). V lost 7 bases, J lost 3 bases, and 7 bases stayed unmatched. The CDR3 totals 15 residues. These same records also appear under a second study, on yellow fever vaccine responses in identical twins.

Source material: PBMCs. This chain connects TRBV19 to TRBJ2-7, with TRBD2 identical over 12 bases. This clonotype was sampled from a woman aged 18-29 years in good health. CDR3 sequence: CASTTMTSGGYEQYF. CDR3 sequence (DNA): TGTGCCAGTACCACGATGACTAGCGGGGGCTACGAGCAGTACTTC.